The 14 T cell receptor beta chains presented below share a single source sample, sequenced in a study of monozygotic twins with inflammatory bowel disease. TCRdb reprocessed the 5' RACE reads, keeping one entry per CDR3 protein, no DNA. This sample's table reports approximately 400,000 distinct CDR3 sequences. The sequenced sample was blood. All receptors derive from a human donor with ulcerative colitis or Crohn's disease, or a healthy co-twin of an affected twin (not recorded which).

V and J are TRBV11-2 and TRBJ1-1; checking the TCRdb D call of TRBD1 is not possible without DNA. This CDR3 region has 16 residues. Germline V gene sequence: CDR1 SGHAT, CDR2 FQNNGV. The CDR3 loop is CASSARDRLIVAEAFF.

The gene calls are TRBV4-1 and TRBJ2-1; the TRBD2 assignment by TCRdb is unverifiable without DNA. This CDR3 is built from 16 residues. Germline V gives CDR1 MGHRA, CDR2 YSYEKL. CDR3 amino acids: CASSQGRERAYNEQFF.

The chain recombines TRBV18 with TRBJ1-1. Germline V CDR1 and CDR2: KGHSH, LQKENI. The CDR3 runs 13 residues. The CDR3: CASSPGPNTEAFF.

The chain recombines TRBV5-1 with TRBJ2-7; TCRdb lists TRBD1, though no DNA is available to test this call. The CDR3 runs 11 residues. In germline, CDR1 is SGHRS, CDR2 YFSETQ. CDR3 sequence reads: CASSAGQGRYF.

J is TRBJ2-3 and V is TRBV5-1; the D call of TRBD2 rests on TCRdb alone, since no DNA is present to check it. This CDR3 spans 14 amino acids. Germline CDR1 SGHRS, CDR2 YFSETQ. The CDR3 sequence: CASSLDLRTDTQYF. Full variable domain (remainder filled in from reference TRBV5-1 and TRBJ2-3): KAGVTQTPRYLIKTRGQQVTLSCSPISGHRSVSWYQQTPGQGLQFLFEYFSETQRNKGNFPGRFSGRQFSNSRSEMNVSTLELGDSALYLCASSLDLRTDTQYFGPGTRLTVL.

The CDR3 here is CASSPTTLGPAGNTIYF. The chain joins TRBV27 to TRBJ1-3. There are 17 residues in the CDR3. Germline CDR1 reads MNHEY; CDR2 reads SMNVEV (reference sequence).

The V and J genes are TRBV6-1 and TRBJ2-7; TCRdb selects TRBD1, and the lack of DNA leaves this call unchecked. Germline loops: CDR1 MNHNS, CDR2 SASEGT. The CDR3 contains 15 residues. This CDR3 is CASSAGDTTGLEQYF.

The rearrangement joins TRBV15 to TRBJ1-1; the D gene TCRdb calls, TRBD1, cannot be checked with no DNA. CDR3 size: 15 residues. Germline V CDR1 and CDR2: LNHNV, YYDKDF (reference sequence). CDR3 sequence: CATSRDQSGRTEAFF.

V and J are TRBV7-8 and TRBJ2-7; TCRdb returns TRBD1, unconfirmable since there is no DNA. The CDR3 is 15 amino acids. In germline, CDR1 is SGHVS, CDR2 FQNEAQ. CDR3 sequence: CASSWPGQGTAEQYF.

The V call is TRBV30, the J call TRBJ1-4; TCRdb designates TRBD1, a call that cannot be tested without DNA. Germline CDR1 GTSNPN, CDR2 SVGIG (reference sequence). There are 12 residues in the CDR3. CDR3 protein: CAWAQGNEKLFF.

V and J are TRBV20-1 and TRBJ1-5; TCRdb outputs TRBD1, but without DNA this stays unchecked. Germline assignment: CDR1 DFQATT and CDR2 SNEGSKA (reference sequence). CDR3 size: 16 residues. The CDR3 sequence: CSARTVAGSSNQPQHF.

V is TRBV5-1 and J is TRBJ2-5; without DNA, the TCRdb call of TRBD2 cannot be checked. The V gene's germline CDR1 is SGHRS and CDR2 YFSETQ. CDR3 length: 14 residues. Here the CDR3 reads CASSLGGIGETQYF.

This sequence joins TRBV4-1 and TRBJ1-6; there is no DNA to check the TCRdb D call of TRBD1. There are 15 residues in the CDR3. Germline CDR1 reads MGHRA; CDR2 reads YSYEKL. CDR3 residues: CASSQWAGALSPLHF.

The chain links TRBV6-1 to TRBJ2-1; TCRdb's D call of TRBD2 is untestable without DNA. The germline CDR1 and CDR2 sequences are MNHNS and SASEGT. This CDR3 is 19 amino acids long. CDR3: CASRETSGRAPKSYNEQFF.